Listed below are T cell receptor beta chains from one sample, sequenced in a study of T cells after yellow fever vaccination. Via MiXCR, TCRdb re-called the 5' RACE reads, giving one row per CDR3 protein. The sample records 500,000 to 650,000 distinct CDR3 sequences, less than 20% being singletons. The input for sequencing was PBMCs, taken 5 to 6 days after the first yellow fever vaccination. These receptors came from a man younger than 30 who received the YFV17D yellow fever vaccine. Each CDR3 is given with its conserved first and last residue.

j_call v_call cdr3_aa
TRBJ2-5 TRBV11-2 CASSVRTSGVETQYF
TRBJ1-2 TRBV4-1 CASSRASGTANYGYTF
TRBJ1-6 TRBV15 CATSSRGAGLNSPLHF
TRBJ2-3 TRBV15 CATSRVEGYSTDTQYF
TRBJ1-1 TRBV29-1 CSVEWDRDLNTEAFF
TRBJ1-5 TRBV18 CASSPGFGNQPQHF
TRBJ2-3 TRBV11-1 CASSLPKYTDTQYF
TRBJ2-3 TRBV20-1 CSVRAGTSTDTQYF
TRBJ1-6 TRBV6-1 CASSTWTGPLNSPLHF
TRBJ1-2 TRBV4-1 CASSLGVRDGYTF
TRBJ2-3 TRBV7-2 CASSLSAGGGDTQYF
TRBJ1-1 TRBV5-1 CASSGRDRSYEAFF
TRBJ2-1 TRBV5-5 CASSSNPGSYNEQFF
TRBJ2-1 TRBV7-2 CASSLFGGGQGYNEQFF
TRBJ1-2 TRBV4-2 CASSQLGTGGDGYTF
TRBJ1-5 TRBV7-2 CASSSTGIQPQHF
TRBJ1-5 TRBV12-3/TRBV12-4 CASSFRASNQPQHF
TRBJ2-7 TRBV4-3 CASSQDGAGGASYEQYF
TRBJ1-5 TRBV6-2/TRBV6-3 CASSDRGSRQPQHF
TRBJ2-3 TRBV29-1 CSLRGGTGTDTLYF
TRBJ2-5 TRBV25-1 CASSESKGLAGGDETQYF
TRBJ2-3 TRBV5-1 CASSPDGSTDTQYF
TRBJ1-4 TRBV4-1 CASSQDIGVLMGKLFF
TRBJ1-2 TRBV6-5 CASSYARTGGVYGYTF
TRBJ2-1 TRBV7-9 CASSLTSGGAKEQFF
TRBJ2-5 TRBV5-1 CASSFRGAGETQYF
TRBJ1-2 TRBV4-1 CASSQDRERVGPVGGYTF
TRBJ1-5 TRBV7-2 CASSPYYGSNQPQHF
TRBJ2-5 TRBV2 CASSEQGERETQYF
TRBJ1-4 TRBV6-1 CASGEGPTNEKLFF
TRBJ1-3 TRBV18 CASSPIGTTGNTIYF
TRBJ1-2 TRBV6-2/TRBV6-3 CASRSGQNYGYTF
TRBJ2-3 TRBV24-1 CATSPASGGADTQYF
TRBJ1-5 TRBV5-6 CASSLSRNSNQPKHF
TRBJ1-1 TRBV12-3/TRBV12-4 CASSRYPRGMNTEAFF
TRBJ2-1 TRBV5-1 CASSPRTSDNEQFF
TRBJ2-4 TRBV25-1 CASSSGGLAKNIQYF
TRBJ2-1 TRBV28 CAIVLAGAINEQFF
TRBJ1-1 TRBV27 CASSFSQVLSGVTNTEAFF
TRBJ1-5 TRBV20-1 CSARAHSGGDQPQHF
TRBJ2-1 TRBV20-1 CSAGTYLNEQFF
TRBJ2-7 TRBV28 CASTPATGGYEQYF
TRBJ1-1 TRBV6-2/TRBV6-3 CASIRAQGKHPEAFF
TRBJ1-6 TRBV6-2/TRBV6-3 CASSYGATHNSPLHF
TRBJ2-1 TRBV28 CASSNPGTGKRNEQFF
TRBJ1-5 TRBV6-1 CASRGTGSPSNQPQHF
TRBJ2-3 TRBV4-1 CASSQLQARSSDTQYF
TRBJ2-5 TRBV19 CASGTGKLTQYF
TRBJ2-5 TRBV12-3/TRBV12-4 CASSFWGVQDTQYF
TRBJ1-4 TRBV5-1 CASSFADATNEKLFF
TRBJ2-6 TRBV4-3 CASSQDPRVSGANVLTF
TRBJ2-7 TRBV6-2/TRBV6-3 CASSYDPTRGLSSKQYF
TRBJ2-7 TRBV30 CAWSPGQGEYEQYF
TRBJ2-2 TRBV4-1 CASSPKTSNGELFF